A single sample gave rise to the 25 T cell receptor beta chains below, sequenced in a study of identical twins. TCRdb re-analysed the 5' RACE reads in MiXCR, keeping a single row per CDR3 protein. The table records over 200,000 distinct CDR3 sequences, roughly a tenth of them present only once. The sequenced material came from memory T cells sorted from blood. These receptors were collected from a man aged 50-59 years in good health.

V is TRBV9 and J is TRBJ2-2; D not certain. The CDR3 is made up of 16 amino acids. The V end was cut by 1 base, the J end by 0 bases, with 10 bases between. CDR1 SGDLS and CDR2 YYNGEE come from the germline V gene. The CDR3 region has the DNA TGTGCCAGCAGCGTATTGGGTCAAGCGAACACCGGGGAGCTGTTTTTT. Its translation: CASSVLGQANTGELFF.

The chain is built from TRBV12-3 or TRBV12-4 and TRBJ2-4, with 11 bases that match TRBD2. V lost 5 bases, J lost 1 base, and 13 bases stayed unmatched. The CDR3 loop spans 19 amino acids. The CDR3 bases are TGTGCCAGCAGTGAGGGGCTAGCGGGGGGCCGGGCGGCCAAAAACATTCAGTACTTC. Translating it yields CASSEGLAGGRAAKNIQYF.

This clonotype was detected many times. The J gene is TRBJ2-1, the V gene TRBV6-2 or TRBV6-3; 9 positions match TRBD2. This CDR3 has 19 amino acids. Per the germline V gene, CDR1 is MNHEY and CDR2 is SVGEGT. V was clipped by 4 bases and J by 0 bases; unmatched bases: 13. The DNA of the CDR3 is TGTGCCAGCAGTTTCCGGACTAGCGCAATCATGTCCTCCTACAATGAGCAGTTCTTC. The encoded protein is CASSFRTSAIMSSYNEQFF.

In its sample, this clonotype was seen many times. This CDR3 reads CASSKDLGQKEETQYF. CDR3 in DNA: TGTGCCAGCAGCAAAGATCTGGGGCAGAAGGAAGAGACCCAGTACTTC. V and J are TRBV21-1 and TRBJ2-5; TRBD1, as called in the table, went unchecked against the DNA. TRBV21-1 is described as a pseudogene. The CDR3 sequence is 16 residues long.

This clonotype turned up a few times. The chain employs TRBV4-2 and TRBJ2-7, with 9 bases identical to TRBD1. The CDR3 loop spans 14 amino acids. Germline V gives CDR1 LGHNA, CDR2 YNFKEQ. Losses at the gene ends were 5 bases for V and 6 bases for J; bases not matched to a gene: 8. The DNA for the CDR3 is TGTGCCAGCAGCTACCGGACAGGGGCGGCCGAGCAGTACTTC. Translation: CASSYRTGAAEQYF.

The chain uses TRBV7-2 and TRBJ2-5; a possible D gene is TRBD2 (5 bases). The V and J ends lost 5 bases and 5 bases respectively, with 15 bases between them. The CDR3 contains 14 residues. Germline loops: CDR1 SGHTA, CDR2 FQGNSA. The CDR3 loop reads CASSRYRGDETQYF. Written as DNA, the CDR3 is TGTGCCAGCAGCCGATACCGGGGTGATGAGACCCAGTACTTC.

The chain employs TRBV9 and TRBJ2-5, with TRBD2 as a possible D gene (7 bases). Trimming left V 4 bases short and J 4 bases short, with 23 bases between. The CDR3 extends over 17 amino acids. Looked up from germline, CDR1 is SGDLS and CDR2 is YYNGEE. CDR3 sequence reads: CASSPGQGGGRGETQYF. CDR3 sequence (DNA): TGTGCCAGCAGCCCAGGCCAGGGCGGGGGCAGAGGAGAGACCCAGTACTTC.

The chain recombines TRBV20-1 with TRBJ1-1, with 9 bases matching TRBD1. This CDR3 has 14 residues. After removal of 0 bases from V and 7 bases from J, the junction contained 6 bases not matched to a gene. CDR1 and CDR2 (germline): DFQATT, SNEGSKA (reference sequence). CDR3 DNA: TGCAGTGCTAGAGAAAACAGGGGGCTCGGTGAAGCTTTCTTT. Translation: CSARENRGLGEAFF.

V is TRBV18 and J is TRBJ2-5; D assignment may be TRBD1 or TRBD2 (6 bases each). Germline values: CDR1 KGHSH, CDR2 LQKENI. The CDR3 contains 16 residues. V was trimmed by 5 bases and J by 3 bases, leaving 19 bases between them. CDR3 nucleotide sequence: TGTGCCAGCTCATCTCTAGCTTCGGGGGCCGAAGAGACCCAGTACTTC. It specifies CASSSLASGAEETQYF.

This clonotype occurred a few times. The CDR3 DNA follows: TGTGCCAGCAGCGGGGGGACTAGCGGGTTATACAATGAGCAGTTCTTC. Translated, it gives CASSGGTSGLYNEQFF. The chain combines TRBV11-2 with TRBJ2-1; 12 nucleotides match TRBD2. The CDR3 is made up of 16 amino acids. The J segment lost 4 bases and the V segment lost 5 bases, leaving 6 bases of the junction unmatched. Germline-derived CDR1 and CDR2 are SGHAT and FQNNGV.

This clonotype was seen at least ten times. The chain's CDR3 is CASSLEGGPRSPLHF. DNA for the CDR3: TGCGCCAGCAGCTTGGAGGGCGGCCCTCGGTCACCCCTCCACTTT. The rearrangement uses TRBV5-1 and TRBJ1-6; D ambiguous. The CDR3 contains 15 residues. V lost 0 bases to trimming and J lost 10 bases, with 14 bases between them. CDR1 is SGHRS and CDR2 is YFSETQ in the germline V gene.

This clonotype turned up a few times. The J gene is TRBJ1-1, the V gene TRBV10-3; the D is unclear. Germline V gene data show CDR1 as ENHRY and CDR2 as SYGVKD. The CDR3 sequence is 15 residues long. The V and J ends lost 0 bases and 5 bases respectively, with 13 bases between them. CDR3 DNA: TGTGCCATCAGTGAGTCGATCAGTATACCGACTGAAGCTTTCTTT. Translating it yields CAISESISIPTEAFF.

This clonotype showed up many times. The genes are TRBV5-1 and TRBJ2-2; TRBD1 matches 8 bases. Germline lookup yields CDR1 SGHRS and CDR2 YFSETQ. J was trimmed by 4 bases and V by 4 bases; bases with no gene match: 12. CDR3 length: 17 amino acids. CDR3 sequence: CASSPIPGQAGTGELFF. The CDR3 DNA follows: TGCGCCAGCAGCCCCATACCGGGACAGGCCGGCACCGGGGAGCTGTTTTTT.

CDR3 nucleotides: TGTGCCAGCAGCCTCGGACAGGGTGGCGGAAAACTGTTTTTT. Protein product: CASSLGQGGGKLFF. The chain carries TRBV11-2 and TRBJ1-4; 8 bases fit TRBD1. The CDR3 has 14 amino acids. Trimming cost V 5 bases and J 10 bases; bases outside gene matches: 9. CDR1 and CDR2 from the germline V gene are SGHAT and FQNNGV.

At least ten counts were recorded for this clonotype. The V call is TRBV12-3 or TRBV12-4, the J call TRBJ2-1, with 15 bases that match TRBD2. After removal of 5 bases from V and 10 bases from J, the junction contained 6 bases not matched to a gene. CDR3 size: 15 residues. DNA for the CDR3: TGTGCCAGCAGTGGACTAGCGGGGGGGCCCGAGGAGCAGTTCTTC. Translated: CASSGLAGGPEEQFF.

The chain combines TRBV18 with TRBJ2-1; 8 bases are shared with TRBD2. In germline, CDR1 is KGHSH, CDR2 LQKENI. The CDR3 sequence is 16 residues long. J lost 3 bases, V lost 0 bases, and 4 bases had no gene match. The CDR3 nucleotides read TGTGCCAGCTCACCACCGGGACTAGGGGACTACAATGAGCAGTTCTTC. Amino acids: CASSPPGLGDYNEQFF.

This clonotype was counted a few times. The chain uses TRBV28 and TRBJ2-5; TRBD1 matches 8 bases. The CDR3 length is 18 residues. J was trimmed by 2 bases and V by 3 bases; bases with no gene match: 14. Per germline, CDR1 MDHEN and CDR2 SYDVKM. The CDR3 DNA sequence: TGTGCCAGCAGTTTCGTCATCGGCGGACAGGGCAGACAAGAGACCCAGTACTTC. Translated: CASSFVIGGQGRQETQYF.

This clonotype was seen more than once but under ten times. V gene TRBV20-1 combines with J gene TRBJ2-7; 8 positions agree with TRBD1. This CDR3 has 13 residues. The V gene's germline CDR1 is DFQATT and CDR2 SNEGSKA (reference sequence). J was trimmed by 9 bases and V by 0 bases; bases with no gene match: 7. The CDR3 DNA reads TGCAGTGCTAGAGATGGGACAGGTCTGGGGCAGTACTTC. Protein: CSARDGTGLGQYF.

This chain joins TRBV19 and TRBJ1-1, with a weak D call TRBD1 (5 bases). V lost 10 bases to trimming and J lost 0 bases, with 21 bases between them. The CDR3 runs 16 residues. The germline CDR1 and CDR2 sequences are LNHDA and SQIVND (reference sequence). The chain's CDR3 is CATTNRGNYMNTEAFF. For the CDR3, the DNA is TGTGCCACCACCAATCGGGGCAACTACATGAACACTGAAGCTTTCTTT. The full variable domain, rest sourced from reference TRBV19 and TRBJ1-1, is DGGITQSPKYLFRKEGQNVTLSCEQNLNHDAMYWYRQDPGQGLRLIYYSQIVNDFQKGDIAEGYSVSREKKESFPLTVTSAQKNPTAFYLCATTNRGNYMNTEAFFGQGTRLTVV.

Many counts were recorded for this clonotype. CDR3 coding DNA: TGCAGTGCTAGGACGGACAGGGGCAGCGAGCAGTACTTC. This gives the protein CSARTDRGSEQYF. The gene calls are TRBV20-1 and TRBJ2-7, with TRBD1 matching 9 bases. V lost 3 bases, J lost 6 bases, and 6 bases stayed unmatched. Germline values: CDR1 DFQATT, CDR2 SNEGSKA (reference sequence). The CDR3 extends over 13 amino acids.

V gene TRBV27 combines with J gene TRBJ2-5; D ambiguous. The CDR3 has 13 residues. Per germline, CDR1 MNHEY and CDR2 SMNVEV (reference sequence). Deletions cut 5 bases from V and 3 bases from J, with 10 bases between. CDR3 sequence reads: CASSIRREETQYF. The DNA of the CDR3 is TGTGCCAGCAGTATACGAAGGGAAGAGACCCAGTACTTC.

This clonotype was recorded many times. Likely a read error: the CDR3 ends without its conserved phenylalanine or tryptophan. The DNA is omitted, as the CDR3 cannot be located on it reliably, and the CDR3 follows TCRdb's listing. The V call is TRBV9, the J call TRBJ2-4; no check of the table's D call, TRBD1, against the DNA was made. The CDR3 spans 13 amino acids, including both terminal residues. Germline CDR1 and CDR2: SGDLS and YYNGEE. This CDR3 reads CASSVSEIVAGQV.

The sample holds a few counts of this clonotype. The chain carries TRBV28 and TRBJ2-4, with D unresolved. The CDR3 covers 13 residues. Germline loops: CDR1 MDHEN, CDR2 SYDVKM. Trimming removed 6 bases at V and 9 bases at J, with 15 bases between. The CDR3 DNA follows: TGTGCCAGCAGGGAATTCAACAAAGGCATTCAGTACTTC. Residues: CASREFNKGIQYF.

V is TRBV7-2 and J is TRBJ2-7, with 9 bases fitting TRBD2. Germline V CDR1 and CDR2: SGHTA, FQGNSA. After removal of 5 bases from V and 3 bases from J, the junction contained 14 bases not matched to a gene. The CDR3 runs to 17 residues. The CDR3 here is CASSAPRGGTSSYEQYF. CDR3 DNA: TGTGCCAGCAGCGCCCCCCGGGGGGGGACTAGCAGCTACGAGCAGTACTTC. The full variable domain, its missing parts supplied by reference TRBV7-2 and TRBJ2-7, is GAGVSQSPSNKVTEKGKDVELRCDPISGHTALYWYRQSLGQGLEFLIYFQGNSAPDKSGLPSDRFSAERTGGSVSTLTIQRTQQEDSAVYLCASSAPRGGTSSYEQYFGPGTRLTVT.

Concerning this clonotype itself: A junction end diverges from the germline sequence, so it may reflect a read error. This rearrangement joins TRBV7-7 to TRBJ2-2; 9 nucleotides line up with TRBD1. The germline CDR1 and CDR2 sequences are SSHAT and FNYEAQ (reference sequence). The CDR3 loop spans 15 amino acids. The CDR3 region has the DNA TGTGCTAGCAGCCGAACAGGGGGCCCGACCGGGGAGCTGTTTTTT. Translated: CASSRTGGPTGELFF.